A single sample is the source of the 20 T cell receptor beta chains below, sequenced in a study of T cells after somatic rescue of genetic block. The protocol was immunoSEQ multiplex PCR, while the TCRdb copy is restricted to in-frame clones and leaves out a portion. The data hold some 70,000 clones, with approximately 91% observed a single time. The sample comprised peripheral blood mononuclear cells (PBMCs). The source of these receptors is a man aged 25 to 40.

This chain joins TRBV9 and TRBJ1-4; D not certain. This CDR3 comprises 15 residues. V was trimmed by 4 bases and J by 7 bases, leaving 17 bases between them. Germline-derived CDR1 and CDR2 are SGDLS and YYNGEE. The CDR3 loop reads CASSFDRGLGEKLFF. The CDR3 DNA reads TGTGCCAGCAGCTTTGATCGCGGGCTAGGTGAAAAACTGTTTTTT.

The V call is TRBV5-6, the J call TRBJ1-5, with 8 bases matching TRBD1. Germline values: CDR1 SGHDT, CDR2 YYEEEE. The CDR3 extends over 14 amino acids. V gave up 5 bases and J gave up 3 bases; unmatched junction bases: 4. CDR3 nucleotide sequence: TGTGCCAGCAGTCGGACAGGGTCCAATCAGCCCCAGCATTTT. Translation: CASSRTGSNQPQHF.

The chain links TRBV5-4 to TRBJ2-3; 9 bases are a match to TRBD1. Trimming at V came to 2 bases and at J to 2 bases, leaving 6 bases not matched to a gene. CDR3 size: 16 residues. CDR1 and CDR2 (germline): SGHNT, YYREEE (reference sequence). Written as DNA, the CDR3 is TGTGCCAGCAGCTTTAGGGACAGGGTATCCACAGATACGCAGTATTTT. Translation gives CASSFRDRVSTDTQYF.

The chain combines TRBV4-1 with TRBJ2-5; D may be TRBD1 or TRBD2 (6 bases each). The ends were cut back, 4 bases at V and 6 bases at J, with 15 bases in the middle. The CDR3 totals 14 residues. In germline, CDR1 is MGHRA, CDR2 YSYEKL. In nucleotides, the CDR3 is TGCGCCAGCAGCCGCCTAGAGGGGGGAAAGACCCAGTACTTC. Its protein product is CASSRLEGGKTQYF.

DNA of the CDR3: TGTGCCAGCAGTTACGCCGGGAAGAACACCGGGGAGCTGTTTTTT. Amino acid sequence: CASSYAGKNTGELFF. The V and J genes are TRBV6-6 and TRBJ2-2; possibly TRBD2 for D (5 bases). This CDR3 comprises 15 residues. V shed 2 bases and J shed 1 base, with 8 bases lying between them. CDR1 is MNHNY and CDR2 is SVGAGI in the germline V gene (reference sequence).

This sequence joins TRBV5-3 and TRBJ2-7, with a weak D call TRBD2 (6 bases). TRBV5-3 is known as an ORF, though its function is uncertain. Trimming took off 6 bases at V and 1 base at J, with 20 bases between the two ends. This CDR3 has 16 residues. Written as DNA, the CDR3 is TGTGCCAGAACCCCGGAAGCAGGGAGGATATCCTACGAGCAGTACTTC. Protein sequence: CARTPEAGRISYEQYF.

The chain joins TRBV5-1 to TRBJ2-5, with TRBD2 matching over 7 bases. This CDR3 is built from 17 residues. V lost 0 bases to trimming and J lost 4 bases; unmatched junction nucleotides: 12. Germline V gene sequence: CDR1 SGHRS, CDR2 YFSETQ. CDR3 sequence (DNA): TGCGCCAGCAGCTTGGGTGGCGGGAGCCTACCGGGAGAGACCCAGTACTTC. Translating gives CASSLGGGSLPGETQYF.

DNA of the CDR3: TGTGCCAGTAGTAACCTCGGCCGGACCTTCCAAGAGACCCAGTACTTC. Translated: CASSNLGRTFQETQYF. V gene TRBV19 combines with J gene TRBJ2-5, with unresolved D. The CDR3 is 16 amino acids. Trimming pared 4 bases from V and 1 base from J, leaving 16 bases between. CDR1 LNHDA and CDR2 SQIVND come from the germline V gene (reference sequence). Drawing the rest from reference TRBV19 and TRBJ2-5, the complete variable domain is DGGITQSPKYLFRKEGQNVTLSCEQNLNHDAMYWYRQDPGQGLRLIYYSQIVNDFQKGDIAEGYSVSREKKESFPLTVTSAQKNPTAFYLCASSNLGRTFQETQYFGPGTRLLVL.

The chain recombines TRBV18 with TRBJ1-1; D gene unclear. Germline V lookup: CDR1 KGHSH, CDR2 LQKENI. This CDR3 spans 14 amino acids. V lost 1 base and J lost 4, with 10 bases in between. CDR3 sequence: CASSPRALGTEAFF. In DNA form, the CDR3 reads TGTGCCAGCTCACCACGTGCACTTGGCACTGAAGCTTTCTTT. Using reference TRBV18 and TRBJ1-1 for the parts outside the CDR3, the full variable domain is NAGVMQNPRHLVRRRGQEARLRCSPMKGHSHVYWYRQLPEEGLKFMVYLQKENIIDESGMPKERFSAEFPKEGPSILRIQQVVRGDSAAYFCASSPRALGTEAFFGQGTRLTVV.

The chain links TRBV28 to TRBJ2-7, with D perhaps given as TRBD1 or TRBD2 (5 bases each). Trimming pared 5 bases from V and 2 bases from J, leaving 13 bases between. This CDR3 has 14 residues. In germline, CDR1 is MDHEN, CDR2 SYDVKM. The CDR3 loop is CASSGMGRTYEQYF. Here the CDR3 DNA reads TGTGCCAGCAGTGGAATGGGACGGACCTACGAGCAGTACTTC.

The V gene is TRBV18, the J gene TRBJ2-7; D is perhaps TRBD1 or TRBD2 (5 bases each). The length of the CDR3 is 14 residues. V shed 3 bases and J shed 0 bases, with 9 bases lying between them. The germline gives CDR1 KGHSH, CDR2 LQKENI. CDR3 amino acids: CASSPRDGSYEQYF. Written as DNA, the CDR3 is TGTGCCAGCTCACCTAGGGACGGCTCCTACGAGCAGTACTTC.

The V call is TRBV6-6, the J call TRBJ2-7, with a tentative D call TRBD1 (6 bases). This CDR3 is 15 amino acids long. Germline CDR1 and CDR2: MNHNY and SVGAGI (reference sequence). V lost 5 bases and J 2 bases, leaving 16 bases between the germline ends. Here the CDR3 reads CASSSRDINPYEQYF. The CDR3 coding sequence is TGTGCCAGCAGTAGCCGGGACATAAACCCCTACGAGCAGTACTTC.

This clone was recorded once. The gene calls are TRBV7-7 and TRBJ2-2; 9 bases align to TRBD1. Germline V CDR1 and CDR2: SSHAT, FNYEAQ (reference sequence). Trimming removed 1 base from V and 4 bases from J; junction bases left unmatched: 4. The CDR3 is 16 residues long. CDR3 nucleotides: TGTGCCAGCAGCTTAGGACAGGGGGTCCCCACCGGGGAGCTGTTTTTT. Translating gives CASSLGQGVPTGELFF.

V gene TRBV25-1 combines with J gene TRBJ2-7, with TRBD1 matching over 9 bases. V shed 4 bases and J 2 bases; nucleotides not matched to a gene: 0. This CDR3 has 13 residues. The V gene's germline CDR1 is MGHDK and CDR2 SYGVNS. The CDR3 here is CASSGDRAYEQYF. CDR3 sequence (DNA): TGTGCCAGCAGTGGGGACAGGGCCTACGAGCAGTACTTC.

The chain recombines TRBV2 with TRBJ1-5; D is possibly TRBD1 (5 bases). V was trimmed by 6 bases and J by 6 bases, leaving 12 bases between them. The CDR3 is 13 residues long. Germline V gives CDR1 SNHLY, CDR2 FYNNEI. This chain's CDR3 is CASRAGGVQPQHF. The CDR3 DNA follows: TGTGCCAGCAGGGCTGGAGGGGTTCAGCCCCAGCATTTT.

CDR3 region: CASSTSSGYEQYF. DNA for the CDR3: TGTGCCAGCAGCACAAGTTCAGGTTACGAGCAGTACTTC. The chain combines TRBV7-8 with TRBJ2-7; D call uncertain. CDR3 size: 13 residues. Per germline, CDR1 SGHVS and CDR2 FQNEAQ. Trimming shortened V by 5 bases and J by 4 bases, and 12 bases separated the two germline ends.

The V call is TRBV18, the J call TRBJ2-5; 8 positions agree with TRBD1. The CDR3 is made up of 14 amino acids. V shed 4 bases, J shed 2 bases, and the junction held 3 bases outside the gene matches. Germline lookup yields CDR1 KGHSH and CDR2 LQKENI. CDR3 DNA sequence: TGTGCCAGCTCACAACAGGGGGTGCAAGAGACCCAGTACTTC. It codes for CASSQQGVQETQYF.

The chain carries TRBV27 and TRBJ1-1; 9 nucleotides line up with TRBD1. The CDR3 runs 14 residues. In germline, CDR1 is MNHEY, CDR2 SMNVEV (reference sequence). J gave up 5 bases and V 7 bases, and 8 bases lay outside the gene matches. The CDR3, as DNA: TGTGCCAGCAACCCACAGGGGGCAGGTACTGAAGCTTTCTTT. This encodes CASNPQGAGTEAFF.

The rearrangement joins TRBV6-1 to TRBJ1-4; 7 positions match TRBD1. V gave up 2 bases and J gave up 8 bases; unmatched junction bases: 8. The CDR3 length is 15 residues. The V gene's germline CDR1 is MNHNS and CDR2 SASEGT. The CDR3 loop reads CASSESRQGYEKLFF. The CDR3 DNA is TGTGCCAGCAGTGAAAGTAGACAGGGCTACGAAAAACTGTTTTTT.

The CDR3 nucleotides read TGTGCCAGCAGTGAACTCCCCCTACAGGGATCTACCTACGAGCAGTACTTC. Its translation: CASSELPLQGSTYEQYF. The gene calls are TRBV6-1 and TRBJ2-7, with D perhaps TRBD1 (6 bases). The germline V gene has CDR1 MNHNS and CDR2 SASEGT. Trimming shortened V by 2 bases and J by 2 bases, and 19 bases separated the two germline ends. The CDR3 is 17 residues long.